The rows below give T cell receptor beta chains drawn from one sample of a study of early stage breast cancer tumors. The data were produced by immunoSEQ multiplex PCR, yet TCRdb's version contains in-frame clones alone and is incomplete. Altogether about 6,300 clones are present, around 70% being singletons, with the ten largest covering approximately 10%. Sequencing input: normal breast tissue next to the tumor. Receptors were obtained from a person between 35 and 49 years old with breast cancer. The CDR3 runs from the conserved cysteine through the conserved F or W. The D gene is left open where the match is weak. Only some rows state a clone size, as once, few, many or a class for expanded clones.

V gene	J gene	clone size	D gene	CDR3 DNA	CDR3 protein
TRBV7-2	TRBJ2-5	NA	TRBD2	TGTGCCAGCAGGGCGACTAGCGGGAGTGAGACCCAGTACTTC	CASRATSGSETQYF
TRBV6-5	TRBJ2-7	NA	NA	TGTGCCAGCAGTCAAAGGACAGTCGGTTACGAGCAGTACTTC	CASSQRTVGYEQYF
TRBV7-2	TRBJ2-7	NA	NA	TGTGCCAGCAGCTTAGAGCTGGCTAGTACCACAACCGAGCAGTACTTC	CASSLELASTTTEQYF
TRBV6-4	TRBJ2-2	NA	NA	TGTGCCAGCAGTGAGGGGGACACCGGGGAGCTGTTTTTT	CASSEGDTGELFF
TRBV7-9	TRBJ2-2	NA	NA	TGTGCCAGCAGCGCCCCGGTGGGTTTTTCCGGGGAGCTGTTTTTT	CASSAPVGFSGELFF
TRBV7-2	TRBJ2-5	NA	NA	TGTGCCAGCAGCCCGCCAGGGATCCCAGAGACCCAGTACTTC	CASSPPGIPETQYF
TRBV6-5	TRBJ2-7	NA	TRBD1	TGTGCCAGCAGTTATGAGACAGGGACCTACGAGCAGTACTTC	CASSYETGTYEQYF
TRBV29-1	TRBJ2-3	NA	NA	TGCAGCGTCGGTAGAGGGGGAGGAGATACGCAGTATTTT	CSVGRGGGDTQYF
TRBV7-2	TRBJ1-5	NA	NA	TGTGCCAGCAGCTTCGGGACGTACGGCGTGGGAGGTCAGCCCCAGCATTTT	CASSFGTYGVGGQPQHF
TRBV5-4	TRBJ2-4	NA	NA	TGTGCCAGCAGCCAAGATGACAGCCTAGCCAAAAACATTCAGTACTTC	CASSQDDSLAKNIQYF
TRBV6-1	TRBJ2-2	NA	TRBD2	TGTGCCACAGAACCCGGACTAGCGACCACCGGGGAGCTGTTTTTT	CATEPGLATTGELFF
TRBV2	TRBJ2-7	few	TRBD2	TGTGCCAGCAGTCGGGGGGGTTACGAGCAGTACTTC	CASSRGGYEQYF
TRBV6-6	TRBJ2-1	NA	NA	TGTGCCAGCAGTTCCGCACAGACCGGGAGAGACAATGAGCAGTTCTTC	CASSSAQTGRDNEQFF
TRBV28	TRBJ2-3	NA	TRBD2	TGTGCCAGCAGTTTAGCCGGGAGGGCCGGAGATACGCAGTATTTT	CASSLAGRAGDTQYF
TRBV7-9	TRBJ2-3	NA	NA	TGTGCCAGCAGCCCCTGGGCAGATACGCAGTATTTT	CASSPWADTQYF
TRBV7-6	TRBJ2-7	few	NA	TGTGCCAGCAGCGATTTCGGCAGGAGCTCCTACGAGCAGTACTTC	CASSDFGRSSYEQYF
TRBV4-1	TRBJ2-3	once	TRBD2	TGCGCCAGCAGCCAAGGGACTAGCGGTAGCACAGATACGCAGTATTTT	CASSQGTSGSTDTQYF
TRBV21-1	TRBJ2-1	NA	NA	TGTGCCAGCAGCAAGGAAAACTTGAGCTCCTACAATGAGCAGTTCTTC	CASSKENLSSYNEQFF
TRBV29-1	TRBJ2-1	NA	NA	TGCAGCGTTGAAGGGACCGACTACAATGAGCAGTTCTTC	CSVEGTDYNEQFF
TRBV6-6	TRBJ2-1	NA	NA	TGTGCCAGCAGTTACCTCGGGTGGAGCTACAATGAGCAGTTCTTC	CASSYLGWSYNEQFF
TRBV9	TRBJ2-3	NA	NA	TGTGCCAGCAGCGTAGAGGAGGGATCCTACACAGATACGCAGTATTTT	CASSVEEGSYTDTQYF
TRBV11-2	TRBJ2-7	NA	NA	TGTGCCAGCAGCTTAGAAGGTGTTAGCGGCTACGAGCAGTACTTC	CASSLEGVSGYEQYF
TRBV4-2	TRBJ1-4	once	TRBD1	TGTGCCAGCAGCTGGGGTCCGGGACAGAAAAATGAAAAACTGTTTTTT	CASSWGPGQKNEKLFF
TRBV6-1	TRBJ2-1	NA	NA	TGTGCCAGCGGCAGGATCATATACAATGAGCAGTTCTTC	CASGRIIYNEQFF
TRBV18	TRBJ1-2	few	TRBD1	TGTGCCAGCTCACCCCCCGGGACAGGGACGAACTATGGCTACACCTTC	CASSPPGTGTNYGYTF
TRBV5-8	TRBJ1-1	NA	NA	TGTGCCAGCAGCTTGTCGGGGGGGGCGTTAGTCACTGAAGCTTTCTTT	CASSLSGGALVTEAFF
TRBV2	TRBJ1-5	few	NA	TGTGCCAGCACAGACGGCTACAATCAGCCCCAGCATTTT	CASTDGYNQPQHF
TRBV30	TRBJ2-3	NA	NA	TGTGCCTGGAGTGCAGGGGCTAGCACAGATACGCAGTATTTT	CAWSAGASTDTQYF
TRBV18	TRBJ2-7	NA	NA	TGTGCCAGCTCACCTGAGCGGCGGATCGTTTCCTACGAGCAGTACTTC	CASSPERRIVSYEQYF
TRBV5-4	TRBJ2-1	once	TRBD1	TGTGCCAGCAGCTTGGTCCCGACAGGGGTGAATGAGCAGTTCTTC	CASSLVPTGVNEQFF
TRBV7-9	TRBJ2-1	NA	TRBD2	TGTGCCAGCAGCTCGTATCCGGGACTAGCGGGAGGCCACAATGAGCAGTTCTTC	CASSSYPGLAGGHNEQFF
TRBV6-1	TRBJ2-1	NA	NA	TGTGCCACCGGAGGATCGAACTCCTACAATGAGCAGTTCTTC	CATGGSNSYNEQFF
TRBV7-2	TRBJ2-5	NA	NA	TGTGCCAGCAGCTTTGAGCGGCCCCCGTCGGCCCAGTACTTC	CASSFERPPSAQYF
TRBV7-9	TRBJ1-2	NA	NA	TGTGCCAGCAGCTCCCTACAAAGGGTAAACTATGGCTACACCTTC	CASSSLQRVNYGYTF
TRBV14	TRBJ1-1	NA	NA	TGTGCCAGCAGCCAAAACCTGAACACTGAAGCTTTCTTT	CASSQNLNTEAFF
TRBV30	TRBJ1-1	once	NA	TGTGCCTGGAGTATACAGGGAGCTACTAACACTGAAGCTTTCTTT	CAWSIQGATNTEAFF
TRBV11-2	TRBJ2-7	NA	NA	TGTGCCAGCAGATCCCCTGGGGGGCTCGAGCAGTACTTC	CASRSPGGLEQYF
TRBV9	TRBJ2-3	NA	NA	TGTGCCAGCACCCTGAGAGGTGCCACAGATACGCAGTATTTT	CASTLRGATDTQYF
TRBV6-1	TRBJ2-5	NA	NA	TGTGCCAGCAGTGAAGAGTTTTGGCACCAAGAGACCCAGTACTTC	CASSEEFWHQETQYF
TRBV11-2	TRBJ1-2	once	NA	TGTGCCAGCAGCCAGTCCTCGGGGGTAAACTATGGCTACACCTTC	CASSQSSGVNYGYTF
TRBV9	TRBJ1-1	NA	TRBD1	TGTGCCAGCAGCGGACAGGGGGGGGGTTTCGACACTGAAGCTTTCTTT	CASSGQGGGFDTEAFF
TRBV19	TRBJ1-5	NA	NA	TGTGCCAGTAGTAACCCCCGCGGGGAGGGGATCGGTCAGCCCCAGCATTTT	CASSNPRGEGIGQPQHF
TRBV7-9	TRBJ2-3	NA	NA	TGTGCCAGCAGCTTCCCTAATGGGATTAGCACAGATACGCAGTATTTT	CASSFPNGISTDTQYF
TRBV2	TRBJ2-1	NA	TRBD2	TGTGCCAGCAAGGCTAGCGGGAGGGCCTTCAATGAGCAGTTCTTC	CASKASGRAFNEQFF
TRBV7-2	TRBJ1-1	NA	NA	TGTGCCAGCAGCCCGCGATTGACTGAAGCTTTCTTT	CASSPRLTEAFF
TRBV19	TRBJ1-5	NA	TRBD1	TGTGCCAGCCGGGACAGCCTAACCCATCAGCCCCAGCATTTT	CASRDSLTHQPQHF
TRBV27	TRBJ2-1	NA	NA	TGTGCCAGCAGTTTAGGGCCACCTTCCCGTTACAATGAGCAGTTCTTC	CASSLGPPSRYNEQFF
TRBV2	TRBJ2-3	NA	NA	TGTGCCAGCAGTGAAATCGGTCCTAGCACAGATACGCAGTATTTT	CASSEIGPSTDTQYF
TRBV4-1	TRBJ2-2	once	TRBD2	TGCGCCAGCAGCCAAGCGGGAGGGCCCGACACCGGGGAGCTGTTTTTT	CASSQAGGPDTGELFF
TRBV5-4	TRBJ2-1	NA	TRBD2	TGTGCCAGCAGCTCTCCGCCGGGACTAGCGGATAATGAGCAGTTCTTC	CASSSPPGLADNEQFF
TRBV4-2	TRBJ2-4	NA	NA	TGTGCCAGCAGCCAAGATCTCGGCAGCAAAAACATTCAGTACTTC	CASSQDLGSKNIQYF
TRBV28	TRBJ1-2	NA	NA	TGTGCCAGCAGTTCGAGGGGCAGAACTTATGGCTACACCTTC	CASSSRGRTYGYTF
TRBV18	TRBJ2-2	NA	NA	TGTGCCAGCTCACCCCTAAAAGTGGACACCGGGGAGCTGTTTTTT	CASSPLKVDTGELFF
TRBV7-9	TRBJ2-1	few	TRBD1	TGTGCCAGCAGCCCGGACAGGAGCGACAATGAGCAGTTCTTC	CASSPDRSDNEQFF
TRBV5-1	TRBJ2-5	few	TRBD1	TGCGCCAGCAAACGGACAGGGGGATTGGGAGAGACCCAGTACTTC	CASKRTGGLGETQYF
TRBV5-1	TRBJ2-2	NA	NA	TGCGCCAGCAGCTTGTTGCAGGTGAACACCGGGGAGCTGTTTTTT	CASSLLQVNTGELFF
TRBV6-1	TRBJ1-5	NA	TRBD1	TGTGCCAGCAGGGGGACAGGTGGCAATCAGCCCCAGCATTTT	CASRGTGGNQPQHF
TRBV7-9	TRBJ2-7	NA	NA	TGTGCCAGCAGCTTAGGGGGATACGGCTACGAGCAGTACTTC	CASSLGGYGYEQYF
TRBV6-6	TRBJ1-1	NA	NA	TGTGCCAGCACGTCGGGGGCGATGAACACTGAAGCTTTCTTT	CASTSGAMNTEAFF